The following is a TCR beta chain sequence with its context. This clone registers as medium-sized (0.01 to 0.1%) within its sample. Its binding antigen is unknown. No base qualities exist here, and no much larger clone lies one base off it. What the time point label conveys for this sample: baseline before first vaccination. The vaccinee samples were drawn from two UK trials, COV001 and COV002, one of which was a single-blind randomized controlled phase 2/3 trial testing AZD1222 (ChAdOx1 nCoV-19) in healthy adults. Trial participant PBMC samples were collected at day 0 and day 28 after the second dose for TCRbeta chain sequencing. The data stem from a study of T cell responses to AZD1222 COVID-19 vaccine (dated by TCRdb to 2020 to 2022). Regarding the complete study: AZD1222 recipients given second doses at about 4 weeks or at about 12 weeks were pooled, since spike-specific TCR depth and breadth were not found to differ between the two schedules. A total of 230 to 250 trial participants underwent TCR sequencing, of whom nearly 210 had received two doses of AZD1222 and around 26 had received two doses of the MenACWY control vaccine. Enrollment into the trials was organized by age into subgroups of 18-55, 56-69 and 70-plus years, and those subgroups contained around 150, 28 and 57 TCR-sequenced participants, respectively.

Relative to germline, V is missing 5 bases and J is missing 4 bases, with 4 bases of the junction outside any gene match. The CDR3 starts with the cysteine, ends with the phenylalanine, and has 13 residues. The only DNA kept is the CDR3, 39 bases in frame from the first base. The CDR3 regions of human TCRbeta chains were analyzed by immunosequencing. The published analysis was carried out like this. Repertoire TCRs were matched against a reference library of SARS-CoV-2-specific TCRs generated with the MIRA antigen-specificity platform. Breadth was defined as the fraction of unique TCRs that were SARS-CoV-2-associated, and depth was defined as the fraction of total T cells that were SARS-CoV-2-associated. Using the MIRA data, each spike-specific TCR was assigned both to the spike region to which the TCR was reactive and to a CD4 or CD8 class. Log10-transformed breadth and depth values were compared by one-way ANOVA with Sidak's multiple comparisons tests. TCRdb took over this immuneACCESS table, retaining in-frame rearrangements with V and J assigned. Such tables are incomplete; in checked studies, under half of the missing clones stem from an unresolved V gene, and the remainder is unexplained. V, J and clone size derive from that table, while D and trimming were established from the DNA sequence. The sample profile shows approximately 44,000 clones; 60% to 85% of them were found once. Under 5% of the sample is in the top ten clones.

General conclusions and limits of the study: Participants were mostly white British, with more females than males. The authors suggested clonal diversity may have been underestimated. The whole spike protein was spanned by vaccine-associated CD4 TCRs, and dominant responses were seen in regions 160-218 and 743-854. Because no day 14 peak-response samples were available, repertoires were characterized only after the peak T cell response. Nearly half of unique spike-specific TCRs reportedly recognized epitopes outside regions mutated in the B.1.351 and B.1.1.7 variants. Only five to seven AZD1222 recipients were SARS-CoV-2 seropositive at baseline, limiting conclusions about previously exposed vaccinees. The 56-69-year group was small, and its depth increase did not reach significance, likely because of low power. After two AZD1222 doses, both the breadth and the depth of spike-specific TCRs were significantly higher than at day 0 and than in MenACWY recipients.

The sequence derives from an adult in good health. The rearrangement combines TRBV12-3 or TRBV12-4 with TRBJ1-1; 7 of the junction bases match TRBD1. Source: peripheral blood, taken on day 0 of AZD1222 vaccination. The CDR3 reads CASSQTGSTEAFF. The DNA sequence follows: TGTGCCAGCAGTCAGACAGGGAGCACTGAAGCTTTCTTT.